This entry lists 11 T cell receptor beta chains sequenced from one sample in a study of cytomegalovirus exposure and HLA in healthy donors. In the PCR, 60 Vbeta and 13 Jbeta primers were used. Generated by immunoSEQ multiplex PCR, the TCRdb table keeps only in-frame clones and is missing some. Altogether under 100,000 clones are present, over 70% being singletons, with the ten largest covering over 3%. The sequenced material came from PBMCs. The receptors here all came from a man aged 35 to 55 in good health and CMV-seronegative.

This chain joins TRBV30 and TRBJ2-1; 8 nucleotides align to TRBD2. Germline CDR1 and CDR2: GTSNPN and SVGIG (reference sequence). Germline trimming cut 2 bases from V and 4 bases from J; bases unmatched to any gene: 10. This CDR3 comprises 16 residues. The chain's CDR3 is CAWSSRPQRGYNEQFF. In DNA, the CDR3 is TGTGCCTGGAGTTCCCGCCCCCAGCGGGGGTACAATGAGCAGTTCTTC.

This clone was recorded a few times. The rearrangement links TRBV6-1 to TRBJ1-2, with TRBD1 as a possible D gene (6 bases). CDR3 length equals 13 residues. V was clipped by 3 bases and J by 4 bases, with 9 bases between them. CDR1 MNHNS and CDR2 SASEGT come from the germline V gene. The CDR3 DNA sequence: TGTGCCAGCAGTGATGGACAGTTCTATGGCTACACCTTC. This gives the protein CASSDGQFYGYTF.

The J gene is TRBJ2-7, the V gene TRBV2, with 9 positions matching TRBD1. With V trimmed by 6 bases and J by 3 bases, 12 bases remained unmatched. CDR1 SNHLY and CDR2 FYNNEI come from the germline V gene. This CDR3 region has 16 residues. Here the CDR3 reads CASSAGTGMLIYEQYF. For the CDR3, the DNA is TGTGCCAGCAGCGCCGGGACAGGGATGCTCATCTACGAGCAGTACTTC.

The CDR3 is CASSPRGGSGGRWQFF. The CDR3 DNA is TGTGCCAGCAGTCCTCGCGGTGGGAGCGGGGGGCGCTGGCAGTTCTTC. The gene calls are TRBV5-4 and TRBJ2-1, with 9 bases matching TRBD2. Germline V gene data show CDR1 as SGHNT and CDR2 as YYREEE (reference sequence). This CDR3 region has 16 residues. The ends lost 5 bases at V and 12 bases at J; junction bases unmatched: 18.

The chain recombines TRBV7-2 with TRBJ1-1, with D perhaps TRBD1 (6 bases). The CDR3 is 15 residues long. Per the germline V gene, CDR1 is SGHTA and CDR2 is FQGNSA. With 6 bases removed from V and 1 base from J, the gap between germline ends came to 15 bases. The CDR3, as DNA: TGTGCCAGCAGTTACTCGTGGGGGCCGAACACTGAAGCTTTCTTT. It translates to CASSYSWGPNTEAFF.

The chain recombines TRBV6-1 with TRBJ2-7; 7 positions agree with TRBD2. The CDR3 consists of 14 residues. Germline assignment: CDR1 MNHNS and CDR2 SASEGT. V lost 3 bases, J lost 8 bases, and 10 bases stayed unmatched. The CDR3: CASSDTATGTKQYF. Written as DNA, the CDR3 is TGTGCCAGCAGTGATACAGCTACCGGGACTAAGCAGTACTTC.

The CDR3 loop reads CASSLGYGTEAFF. The CDR3 DNA follows: TGTGCCAGCAGCTTAGGATACGGCACTGAAGCTTTCTTT. The chain is built from TRBV7-9 and TRBJ1-1, with no clear D. Germline values: CDR1 SEHNR, CDR2 FQNEAQ (reference sequence). V was trimmed by 1 base and J by 4 bases, leaving 7 bases between them. CDR3 length: 13 amino acids.

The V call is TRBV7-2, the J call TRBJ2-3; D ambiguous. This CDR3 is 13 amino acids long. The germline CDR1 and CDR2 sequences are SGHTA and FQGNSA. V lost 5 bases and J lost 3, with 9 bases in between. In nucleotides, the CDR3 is TGTGCCAGCAGCCCCGGGTTAACAGATACGCAGTATTTT. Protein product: CASSPGLTDTQYF. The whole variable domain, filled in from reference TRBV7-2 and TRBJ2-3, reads GAGVSQSPSNKVTEKGKDVELRCDPISGHTALYWYRQSLGQGLEFLIYFQGNSAPDKSGLPSDRFSAERTGGSVSTLTIQRTQQEDSAVYLCASSPGLTDTQYFGPGTRLTVL.

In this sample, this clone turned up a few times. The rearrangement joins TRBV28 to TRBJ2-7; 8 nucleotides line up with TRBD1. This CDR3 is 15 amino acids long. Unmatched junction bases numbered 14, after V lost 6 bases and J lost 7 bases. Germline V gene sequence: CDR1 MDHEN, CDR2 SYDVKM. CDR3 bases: TGTGCCAGCAGATATTCGGACAGGGCCCGGGGGGAGCAGTACTTC. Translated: CASRYSDRARGEQYF.

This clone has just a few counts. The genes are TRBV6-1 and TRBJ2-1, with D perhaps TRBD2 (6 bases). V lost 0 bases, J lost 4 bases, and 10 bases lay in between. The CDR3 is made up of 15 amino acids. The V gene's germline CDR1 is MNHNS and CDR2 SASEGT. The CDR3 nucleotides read TGTGCCAGCAGTGAAGCCGGGACTGTTTACAATGAGCAGTTCTTC. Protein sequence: CASSEAGTVYNEQFF.

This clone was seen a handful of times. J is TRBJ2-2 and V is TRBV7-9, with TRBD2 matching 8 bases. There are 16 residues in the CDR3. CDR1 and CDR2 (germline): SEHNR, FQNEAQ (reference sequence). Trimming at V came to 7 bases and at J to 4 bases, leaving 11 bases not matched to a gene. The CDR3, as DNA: TGTGCCAGCATCCATACCCTGCGGGGGGCCACCGGGGAGCTGTTTTTT. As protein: CASIHTLRGATGELFF.